This T cell receptor beta chain was retrieved from a study of shared clonotypes between healthy human individuals. Findings and limits, study-wide: Naive subsets, compared against memory subsets, generally had larger estimated richness values. Some naive CD4 clonotypes, roughly 4.5%, turned up in common across a few donors. Clonotype sharing among donors was thought likely to change with sequencing depth.

Clones were sequenced by immunoSEQ multiplex PCR, and TCRdb holds only the in-frame ones, with some missing. The data show about 2 million clones, 95% seen once. Germline V gives CDR1 MDHEN, CDR2 SYDVKM. V was cut by 3 bases and J by 5 bases, with 13 bases left in between. CDR3 length equals 14 residues. A CD45RA-negative memory subset and a CD45RA+ naive subset were separated from the CD4+ cells. The sample holds one count of this clone. Its specificity is unknown. This rearrangement joins TRBV28 to TRBJ1-1; D not resolved. Sample: naive CD4+ T cells sorted from blood. Subset reported: CD45RA+ positively selected. The clonotype originates from a man younger than 30 in good health. In DNA form, the CDR3 reads TGTGCCAGCAGTTTCAACGGAGTAGGGACTGAAGCTTTCTTT. As protein: CASSFNGVGTEAFF. The full variable domain, completed using reference TRBV28 and TRBJ1-1, is DVKVTQSSRYLVKRTGEKVFLECVQDMDHENMFWYRQDPGLGLRLIYFSYDVKMKEKGDIPEGYSVSREKKERFSLILESASTNQTSMYLCASSFNGVGTEAFFGQGTRLTVV.